This T cell receptor (beta chain) was documented in a study of CD8+CD57+ T cells in acquired aplastic anemia. Study overall: Average DNA yield from sorted CD4+ and CD8+ cells was 3.2 ug. Healthy donors averaged about 11 million reads for CD4+ cells. Study-wide findings and caveats: With respect to CD8+ Simpson's diversity, patients and controls did not differ significantly. Some 27 CD8+ CDR3 sequences were shared between patients and controls.

As to this clonotype: Its antigen is unidentified.

The CDR3 spans 16 residues. V was clipped by 6 bases and J by 11 bases, with 26 bases between them. Germline-derived CDR1 and CDR2 are MNHEY and SMNVEV (reference sequence). CDR3 and TCR beta VDJ profiling relied on a genomic DNA template. TCRdb passed the reads through MiXCR, listing each CDR3 protein once. The sample lists about 190,000 distinct CDR3 sequences; approximately 52% were seen once. Sequences were obtained from sorted CD4+, CD8+, or CD8+CD57+ T cells (not recorded which) from PBMCs. The chain is built from TRBV27 and TRBJ1-5, with D tentatively TRBD1 (5 bases). The clonotype comes from a human donor in good health, serving as a control. For the CDR3, the DNA is TGTGCCAGCAGCTCCTACGGAGGGGCGGCCCAAGAGACCCAGCATTTT. It translates to CASSSYGGAAQETQHF.